This passage covers 28 T cell receptor beta chains from one sample sequenced in a study of blood T cell repertoires in COVID-19. Data came from immunoSEQ multiplex PCR; TCRdb stores just in-frame clones and leaves some out. The sample records roughly 200,000 clones, over 65% being singletons. The sequenced material came from peripheral blood. Receptor source: a person aged 65-85 years with COVID-19, enrolled during active disease.

The rearrangement joins TRBV6-5 to TRBJ2-3, with D possibly TRBD1 on 6 matching bases. Deletions cut 2 bases from V and 1 base from J, with 10 bases between. The CDR3 is 15 residues long. Germline V gene sequence: CDR1 MNHEY, CDR2 SVGAGI. DNA for the CDR3: TGTGCCAGCAGTTACGGGACACTGGGCACAGATACGCAGTATTTT. Protein: CASSYGTLGTDTQYF.

This chain joins TRBV19 and TRBJ2-7; 10 nucleotides agree with TRBD1. The CDR3 is made up of 15 amino acids. Germline trimming cut 6 bases from V and 4 bases from J; bases unmatched to any gene: 9. Germline-derived CDR1 and CDR2 are LNHDA and SQIVND (reference sequence). The CDR3 nucleotides are TGTGCCAGTAGGACTTCTGGGGACAGGGGATACGAGCAGTACTTC. This codes for CASRTSGDRGYEQYF.

This clone has a count of ten or more. The chain joins TRBV4-1 to TRBJ2-7; the D is unclear. This CDR3 has 15 residues. Trimming took 0 bases from V and 4 from J, leaving 13 bases between them. CDR1 and CDR2 (germline): MGHRA, YSYEKL. DNA of the CDR3: TGCGCCAGCAGCCAAGAAGAAAGCGCTGTATACGAGCAGTACTTC. It is translated as CASSQEESAVYEQYF.

This chain connects TRBV19 to TRBJ1-1; 7 nucleotides line up with TRBD1. Germline loops: CDR1 LNHDA, CDR2 SQIVND (reference sequence). With V trimmed by 10 bases and J by 1 base, 9 bases remained unmatched. The CDR3 is 14 residues long. CDR3 loop: CATKKGAGNTEAFF. The CDR3 nucleotides read TGTGCCACAAAAAAGGGGGCAGGGAACACTGAAGCTTTCTTT.

The sample holds a few counts of this clone. V and J are TRBV9 and TRBJ2-2, with 10 bases that match TRBD2. The CDR3 is 16 residues long. Trimming removed 2 bases from V and 1 base from J; junction bases left unmatched: 2. Germline lookup yields CDR1 SGDLS and CDR2 YYNGEE. The CDR3 here is CASSVLAGGNTGELFF. For the CDR3, the DNA is TGTGCCAGCAGCGTTTTAGCGGGAGGGAACACCGGGGAGCTGTTTTTT.

The chain links TRBV19 to TRBJ2-3; TRBD2 aligns across 12 bases. The germline CDR1 and CDR2 sequences are LNHDA and SQIVND (reference sequence). V was clipped by 5 bases and J by 2 bases; unmatched bases: 8. The CDR3 covers 17 residues. The CDR3 bases are TGTGCCAGTAGTGACCGAGCTAGCGGGAGGGCCACAGATACGCAGTATTTT. It yields the protein CASSDRASGRATDTQYF.

This clone showed up just a few times. The same CDR3 also results from other DNA sequences found in this sample. The chain joins TRBV21-1 to TRBJ2-2; TRBD2, the table's D call, was not compared with the DNA. TRBV21-1 is reported as a pseudogene. CDR3 size: 16 residues. CDR3 in DNA: TGTGCCCCCCCCGGGGGGACTGGGGGCGCGACCGGGGAGCTGTTTTTT. Translation gives CAPPGGTGGATGELFF.

The CDR3 nucleotides are TGTGCCAGCAGGGGCCGGCGGGGAGGCACAGATACGCAGTATTTT. Translating it yields CASRGRRGGTDTQYF. The gene calls are TRBV6-5 and TRBJ2-3; D may be TRBD2 (6 bases). The V end lost 6 bases, the J end lost 1 base, and 14 bases lay between the germline ends. The CDR3 totals 15 residues. Germline V gene lookup returns CDR1 MNHEY and CDR2 SVGAGI.

The rearrangement links TRBV19 to TRBJ2-5, with 7 bases identical to TRBD1. Germline V CDR1 and CDR2: LNHDA, SQIVND (reference sequence). The CDR3 contains 13 residues. V shed 7 bases and J 1 base; nucleotides not matched to a gene: 3. The CDR3 DNA is TGTGCCAGTAACCAGGGGGTCCAAGAGACCCAGTACTTC. Translated, it gives CASNQGVQETQYF.

V is TRBV15 and J is TRBJ2-5, with D tentatively TRBD2 (5 bases). The CDR3 is 14 amino acids. Trimming cost V 1 base and J 4 bases, with 10 bases left between them. Germline V gene sequence: CDR1 LNHNV, CDR2 YYDKDF (reference sequence). CDR3 sequence reads: CATSRGRLGETQYF. CDR3 DNA: TGTGCCACCAGCAGAGGGAGGCTTGGAGAGACCCAGTACTTC. Full variable domain (outside the CDR3, taken from reference TRBV15 and TRBJ2-5): DAMVIQNPRYQVTQFGKPVTLSCSQTLNHNVMYWYQQKSSQAPKLLFHYYDKDFNNEADTPDNFQSRRPNTSFCFLDIRSPGLGDTAMYLCATSRGRLGETQYFGPGTRLLVL.

This clone was counted once. The chain joins TRBV11-2 to TRBJ2-7; maybe TRBD1 (5 bases). V lost 3 bases and J lost 5, with 17 bases in between. Germline V gene lookup returns CDR1 SGHAT and CDR2 FQNNGV. The CDR3 spans 15 residues. The CDR3 DNA sequence: TGTGCCAGCAGCTTTCATTCCGGGCAGGGCAACGAGCAGTACTTC. It encodes CASSFHSGQGNEQYF.

The chain recombines TRBV7-9 with TRBJ2-3; 12 positions match TRBD2. Germline trimming cut 7 bases from V and 0 bases from J; bases unmatched to any gene: 5. There are 16 residues in the CDR3. The V gene's germline CDR1 is SEHNR and CDR2 FQNEAQ (reference sequence). Written as DNA, the CDR3 is TGTGCCAGCACCAAAGGACTAGCGGGAAGCACAGATACGCAGTATTTT. Its protein product is CASTKGLAGSTDTQYF. Full variable domain (rest looked up from reference TRBV7-9 and TRBJ2-3): DTGVSQNPRHKITKRGQNVTFRCDPISEHNRLYWYRQTLGQGPEFLTYFQNEAQLEKSRLLSDRFSAERPKGSFSTLEIQRTEQGDSAMYLCASTKGLAGSTDTQYFGPGTRLTVL.

This chain links TRBV7-3 with TRBJ2-7; D uncertain. V gave up 2 bases and J gave up 0 bases, with 8 bases separating them. Germline assignment: CDR1 SGHTA and CDR2 FQGTGA. This CDR3 region has 14 residues. The CDR3 loop reads CASSLQPSSYEQYF. In DNA form, the CDR3 reads TGTGCCAGCAGCTTACAGCCTAGCTCCTACGAGCAGTACTTC.

A single count supports this clone. The rearrangement joins TRBV23-1 to TRBJ1-6; maybe TRBD1 (5 bases). TRBV23-1 is classed as an ORF, of uncertain function. Trimming pared 7 bases from V and 11 bases from J, leaving 24 bases between. This CDR3 spans 16 amino acids. The CDR3 sequence is CASIPQAGDEKTPLHF. CDR3 coding DNA: TGCGCCAGCATTCCGCAGGCGGGGGACGAGAAAACACCCCTCCACTTT.

The rearrangement joins TRBV27 to TRBJ1-4, with 8 bases aligning to TRBD1. This CDR3 spans 16 amino acids. J was trimmed by 8 bases and V by 4 bases; bases with no gene match: 12. Looked up from germline, CDR1 is MNHEY and CDR2 is SMNVEV (reference sequence). DNA of the CDR3: TGTGCCAGCAGTTCCCATCCAGGGGGCGGCGAGGAAAAACTGTTTTTT. Protein sequence: CASSSHPGGGEEKLFF.

This sequence joins TRBV19 and TRBJ1-1; the D is unclear. This CDR3 spans 12 amino acids. Germline loops: CDR1 LNHDA, CDR2 SQIVND (reference sequence). V lost 5 bases, J lost 11 bases, and 15 bases lay in between. The CDR3 nucleotides read TGTGCCAGTAGTCCCCCGGGAGGAAATGCTTTCTTT. Amino acid sequence: CASSPPGGNAFF.

This chain joins TRBV20-1 and TRBJ2-7, with 10 bases lining up with TRBD1. Losses at the gene ends were 3 bases for V and 7 bases for J; bases not matched to a gene: 9. Germline CDR1 reads DFQATT; CDR2 reads SNEGSKA (reference sequence). CDR3 length: 14 amino acids. CDR3 protein: CSASWTGGKGEQYF. Written as DNA, the CDR3 is TGCAGTGCTAGTTGGACAGGGGGAAAAGGAGAGCAGTACTTC.

This clone has only one observation. The CDR3 reads CATSDAGTSGRHSSYNEQFF. CDR3 DNA sequence: TGTGCCACCAGTGATGCCGGGACTAGCGGGAGGCATAGCTCCTACAATGAGCAGTTCTTC. The gene calls are TRBV24-1 and TRBJ2-1, with TRBD2 identical over 15 bases. Germline V gives CDR1 KGHDR, CDR2 SFDVKD. The CDR3 sequence is 20 residues long. After removal of 3 bases from V and 0 bases from J, the junction contained 8 bases not matched to a gene.

This clone came up once. V is TRBV5-4 and J is TRBJ1-1; 10 bases line up with TRBD1. The ends lost 4 bases at V and 2 bases at J; junction bases unmatched: 5. Germline lookup yields CDR1 SGHNT and CDR2 YYREEE (reference sequence). This CDR3 comprises 15 residues. CDR3 in amino acids: CASSPRDRGNTEAFF. The CDR3 DNA reads TGTGCCAGCAGCCCCCGGGACAGGGGAAACACTGAAGCTTTCTTT.

The V call is TRBV4-3, the J call TRBJ1-2, with no clear D. V was shortened by 0 bases and J by 4 bases, with 12 bases between the two germline ends. There are 15 residues in the CDR3. Germline CDR1 and CDR2: LGHNA and YSLEER. The CDR3 region is CASSQEWPGSYGYTF. The CDR3 nucleotides read TGCGCCAGCAGCCAAGAGTGGCCGGGGTCCTATGGCTACACCTTC.

This clone was seen once. The chain combines TRBV10-3 with TRBJ1-1; D uncertain. Trimming left V 5 bases short and J 1 base short, with 14 bases between. The germline CDR1 and CDR2 sequences are ENHRY and SYGVKD. This CDR3 is built from 15 residues. The CDR3 region is CAISPRDMENTEAFF. The DNA of the CDR3 is TGTGCCATCAGTCCCAGAGACATGGAGAACACTGAAGCTTTCTTT.

The chain carries TRBV7-2 and TRBJ1-2; possible D gene TRBD1, 5 bases. In germline, CDR1 is SGHTA, CDR2 FQGNSA. V was cut by 5 bases and J by 8 bases, with 21 bases left in between. This CDR3 contains 15 residues. CDR3 sequence: CASSQTRRGGRGYTF. The CDR3 bases are TGTGCCAGCAGCCAGACCCGCCGGGGGGGTCGGGGCTACACCTTC.

The chain is built from TRBV2 and TRBJ2-6; D not certain. Germline V CDR1 and CDR2: SNHLY, FYNNEI. The CDR3 extends over 15 amino acids. With 2 bases removed from V and 0 bases from J, the gap between germline ends came to 5 bases. The DNA for the CDR3 is TGTGCCAGCAGTGAAAAGAGCTCTGGGGCCAACGTCCTGACTTTC. It specifies CASSEKSSGANVLTF.

The V call is TRBV27, the J call TRBJ2-1, with D tentatively TRBD1 (6 bases). Germline V gene sequence: CDR1 MNHEY, CDR2 SMNVEV (reference sequence). The CDR3 length is 15 residues. The V end lost 2 bases, the J end lost 2 bases, and 10 bases lay between the germline ends. The CDR3 DNA sequence: TGTGCCAGCAGTTTAGGGGGCGTCCCCTACAATGAGCAGTTCTTC. It encodes CASSLGGVPYNEQFF.

The rearrangement links TRBV19 to TRBJ2-7; 9 positions match TRBD1. The CDR3 totals 18 residues. The junction had 26 bases not matched to a gene; V was cut back by 10 bases and J by 7 bases. CDR1 is LNHDA and CDR2 is SQIVND in the germline V gene (reference sequence). CDR3 residues: CATSPTRTGEGLVNEQYF. CDR3 sequence (DNA): TGTGCCACCTCGCCCACCCGGACAGGGGAAGGACTTGTGAATGAGCAGTACTTC.

J is TRBJ1-1 and V is TRBV14; D is uncertain. Germline V gives CDR1 SGHDN, CDR2 FVKESK. The ends were cut back, 4 bases at V and 2 bases at J, with 11 bases in the middle. The CDR3 extends over 14 amino acids. Here the CDR3 DNA reads TGTGCCAGCAGCCCCCTGACAATAAACACTGAAGCTTTCTTT. Encoded protein: CASSPLTINTEAFF. Full variable domain (missing parts from reference TRBV14 and TRBJ1-1): EAGVTQFPSHSVIEKGQTVTLRCDPISGHDNLYWYRRVMGKEIKFLLHFVKESKQDESGMPNNRFLAERTGGTYSTLKVQPAELEDSGVYFCASSPLTINTEAFFGQGTRLTVV.

This rearrangement joins TRBV7-2 to TRBJ2-5; 10 bases map to TRBD2. Germline V gene sequence: CDR1 SGHTA, CDR2 FQGNSA. The CDR3 loop spans 16 amino acids. V trimming: 5 bases; J trimming: 5 bases; junction bases outside the gene matches: 11. CDR3 amino acids: CASSAQGAGGTETQYF. In DNA form, the CDR3 reads TGTGCCAGCAGCGCCCAAGGAGCGGGGGGGACGGAGACCCAGTACTTC.

This clone was counted once. The J gene is TRBJ1-1, the V gene TRBV9, with TRBD1 matching 8 bases. Trimming cost V 3 bases and J 5 bases; bases outside gene matches: 9. The germline CDR1 and CDR2 sequences are SGDLS and YYNGEE. The CDR3 runs to 15 residues. CDR3 DNA: TGTGCCAGCAGCGGCCAGGGGGCTGAGGAAACTGAAGCTTTCTTT. Protein sequence: CASSGQGAEETEAFF.